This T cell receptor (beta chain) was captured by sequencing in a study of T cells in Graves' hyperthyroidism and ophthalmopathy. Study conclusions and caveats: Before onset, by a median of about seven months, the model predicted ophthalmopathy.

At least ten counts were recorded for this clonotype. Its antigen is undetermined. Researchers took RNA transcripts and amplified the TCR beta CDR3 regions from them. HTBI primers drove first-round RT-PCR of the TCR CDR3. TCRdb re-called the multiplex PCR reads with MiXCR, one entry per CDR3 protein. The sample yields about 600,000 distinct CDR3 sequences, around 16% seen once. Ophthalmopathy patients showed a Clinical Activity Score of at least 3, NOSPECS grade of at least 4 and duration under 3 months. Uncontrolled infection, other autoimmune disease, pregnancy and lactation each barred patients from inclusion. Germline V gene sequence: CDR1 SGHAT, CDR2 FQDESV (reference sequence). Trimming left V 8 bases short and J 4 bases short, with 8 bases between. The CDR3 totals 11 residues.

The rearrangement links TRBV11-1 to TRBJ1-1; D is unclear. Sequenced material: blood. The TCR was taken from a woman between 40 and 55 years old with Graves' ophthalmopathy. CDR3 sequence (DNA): TGTGCCAGCCAATCGATCACTGAAGCTTTCTTT. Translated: CASQSITEAFF. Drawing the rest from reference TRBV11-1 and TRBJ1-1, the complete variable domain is EAEVAQSPRYKITEKSQAVAFWCDPISGHATLYWYRQILGQGPELLVQFQDESVVDDSQLPKDRFSAERLKGVDSTLKIQPAELGDSAMYLCASQSITEAFFGQGTRLTVV.